Presented here are 7 T cell receptor beta chains from one specimen sequenced in a study of naive and memory T cell subsets. General observations from the study: Naive repertoires, especially CD8, held a few larger clonotypes, possibly memory cells re-expressing CD45RA.

The beta constant-region primer was an equimolar mix of two oligonucleotides covering TRBC1 and TRBC2. The ligated cDNA underwent four PCR rounds using SP2 and nested alpha and beta constant-region primers. TCRdb independently ran MiXCR on the UMI-ligation and nested PCR reads; one entry per CDR3 protein. Of about 99,000 distinct CDR3 sequences in the sample, more than 14% were seen once. Their cognate antigens are unknown. What was sequenced was naive CD8+ T cells from blood. The source is a human donor in good health.

This clonotype was seen ten or more times. The rearrangement joins TRBV7-6 to TRBJ2-7; TRBD1 matches 8 bases. CDR3 length equals 14 residues. Germline V gene data show CDR1 as SGHVS and CDR2 as FNYEAQ. Unmatched junction bases numbered 2, after V lost 1 base and J lost 3 bases. CDR3 protein: CASSLEQGDYEQYF. The DNA of the CDR3 is TGTGCCAGCAGCTTAGAACAGGGGGACTACGAGCAGTACTTC.

This clonotype turned up a few times. The chain couples TRBV14 to TRBJ2-3; 9 nucleotides align to TRBD2. Germline V gives CDR1 SGHDN, CDR2 FVKESK. V dropped 4 bases and J dropped 2; count of bases not matched to a gene: 4. This CDR3 is 15 amino acids long. CDR3 nucleotides: TGTGCCAGCAGCCCTCTAGCGGGGTACACAGATACGCAGTATTTT. Protein product: CASSPLAGYTDTQYF.

The genes are TRBV6-2 or TRBV6-3 and TRBJ1-2, with 10 bases lining up with TRBD1. Germline V CDR1 and CDR2: MNHEY, SVGEGT. The CDR3 is 16 amino acids. The V and J ends lost 0 bases and 6 bases, in that order; junction bases with no gene match: 7. Written as DNA, the CDR3 is TGTGCCAGCAGTTACTCTGCCGGGACAGGGGATGATGGCTACACCTTC. Amino acid sequence: CASSYSAGTGDDGYTF.

The CDR3 nucleotides are TGTGCCAGCAGCCCCAGCGGGCCGGGACAGGGATACGGCTACACCTTC. Amino acids: CASSPSGPGQGYGYTF. V usage is TRBV9 and J usage is TRBJ1-2; 9 bases are a match to TRBD1. The CDR3 extends over 16 amino acids. Germline trimming cut 4 bases from V and 8 bases from J; bases unmatched to any gene: 15. Per the germline V gene, CDR1 is SGDLS and CDR2 is YYNGEE.

This clonotype was picked up a small number of times. The rearrangement uses TRBV7-9 and TRBJ2-3; no reliable D call. Trimming removed 6 bases at V and 6 bases at J, with 10 bases between. CDR3 length: 12 residues. Germline V gene sequence: CDR1 SEHNR, CDR2 FQNEAQ (reference sequence). The CDR3 spells CASRDLDDTQYF. The CDR3 DNA is TGTGCCAGCAGGGACCTGGACGATACGCAGTATTTT.

The V call is TRBV15, the J call TRBJ2-3, with D maybe TRBD2 (5 bases). Deletions cut 0 bases from V and 6 bases from J, with 22 bases between. Germline V lookup: CDR1 LNHNV, CDR2 YYDKDF (reference sequence). This CDR3 has 18 amino acids. The CDR3 coding sequence is TGTGCCACCAGCAGAGATTTGTCAACAGCTCGGGGAAGGGATACGCAGTATTTT. It is translated as CATSRDLSTARGRDTQYF.

The J gene is TRBJ2-1, the V gene TRBV20-1; no firm D call. Per germline, CDR1 DFQATT and CDR2 SNEGSKA (reference sequence). The CDR3 consists of 10 residues. Trimming removed 3 bases from V and 6 bases from J, with 3 bases in between. This CDR3 is CSARANEQFF. For the CDR3, the DNA is TGCAGTGCTAGGGCCAATGAGCAGTTCTTC.